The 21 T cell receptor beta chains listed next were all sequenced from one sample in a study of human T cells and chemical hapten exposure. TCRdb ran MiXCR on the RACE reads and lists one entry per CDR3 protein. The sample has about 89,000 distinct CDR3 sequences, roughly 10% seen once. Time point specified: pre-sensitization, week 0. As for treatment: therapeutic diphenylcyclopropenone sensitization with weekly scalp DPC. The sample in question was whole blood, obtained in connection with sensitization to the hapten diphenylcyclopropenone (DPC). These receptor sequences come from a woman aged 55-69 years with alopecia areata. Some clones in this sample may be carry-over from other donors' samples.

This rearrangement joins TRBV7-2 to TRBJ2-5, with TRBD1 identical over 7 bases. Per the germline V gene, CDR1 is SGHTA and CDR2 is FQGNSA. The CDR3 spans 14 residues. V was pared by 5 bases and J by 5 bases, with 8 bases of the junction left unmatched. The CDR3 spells CASSARQGYETQYF. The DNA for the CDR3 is TGTGCCAGCAGCGCCAGACAGGGCTACGAGACCCAGTACTTC.

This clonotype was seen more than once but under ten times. The CDR3 coding sequence is TGTGCCAGCTCACCAGGACAGGGATTAAGCTCCTATAATTCACCCCTCCACTTT. Translating gives CASSPGQGLSSYNSPLHF. V gene TRBV18 combines with J gene TRBJ1-6, with 8 positions matching TRBD1. V shed 2 bases, J shed 0 bases, and the junction held 6 bases outside the gene matches. This CDR3 spans 18 amino acids. Germline loops: CDR1 KGHSH, CDR2 LQKENI.

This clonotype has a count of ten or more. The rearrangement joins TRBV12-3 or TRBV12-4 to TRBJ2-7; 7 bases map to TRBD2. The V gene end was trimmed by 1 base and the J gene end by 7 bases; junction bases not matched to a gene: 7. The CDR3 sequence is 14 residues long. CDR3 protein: CASSLVVSGGEQYF. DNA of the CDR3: TGTGCCAGCAGTTTAGTAGTCTCGGGAGGAGAGCAGTACTTC.

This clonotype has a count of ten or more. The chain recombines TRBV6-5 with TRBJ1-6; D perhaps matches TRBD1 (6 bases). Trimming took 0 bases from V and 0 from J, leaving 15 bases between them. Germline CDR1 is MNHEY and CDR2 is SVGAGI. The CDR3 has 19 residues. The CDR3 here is CASSYSGAPTSSYNSPLHF. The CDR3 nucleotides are TGTGCCAGCAGTTACTCGGGGGCCCCTACCAGCTCCTATAATTCACCCCTCCACTTT.

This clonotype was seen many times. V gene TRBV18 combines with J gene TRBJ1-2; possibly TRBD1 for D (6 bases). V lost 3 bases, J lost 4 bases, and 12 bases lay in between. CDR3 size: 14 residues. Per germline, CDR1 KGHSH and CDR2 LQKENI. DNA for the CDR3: TGTGCCAGCTCACCTCCTCAGGGGATCTATGGCTACACCTTC. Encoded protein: CASSPPQGIYGYTF.

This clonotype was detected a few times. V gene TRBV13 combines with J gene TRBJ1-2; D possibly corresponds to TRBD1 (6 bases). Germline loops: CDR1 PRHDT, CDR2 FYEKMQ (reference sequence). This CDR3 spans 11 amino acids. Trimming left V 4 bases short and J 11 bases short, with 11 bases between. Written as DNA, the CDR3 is TGTGCCAGCAGCTCCCGTACAGGGTACACCTTC. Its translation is CASSSRTGYTF.

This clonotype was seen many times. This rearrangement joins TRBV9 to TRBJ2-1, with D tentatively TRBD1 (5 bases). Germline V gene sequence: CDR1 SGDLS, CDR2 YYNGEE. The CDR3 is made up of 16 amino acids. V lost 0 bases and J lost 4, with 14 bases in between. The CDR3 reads CASSVGAGLRYNEQFF. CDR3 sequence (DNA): TGTGCCAGCAGCGTAGGGGCAGGGTTAAGGTACAATGAGCAGTTCTTC.

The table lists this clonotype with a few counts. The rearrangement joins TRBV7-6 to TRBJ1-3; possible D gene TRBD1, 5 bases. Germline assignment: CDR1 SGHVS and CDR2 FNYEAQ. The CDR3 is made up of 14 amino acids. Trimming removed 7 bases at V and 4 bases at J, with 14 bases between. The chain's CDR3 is CASTPGGSGNTIYF. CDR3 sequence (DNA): TGTGCCAGCACCCCGGGGGGGTCCGGAAACACCATATATTTT.

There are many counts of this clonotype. The CDR3 here is CASSPGRTSYNEQFF. Here the CDR3 DNA reads TGTGCCAGCAGCCCGGGACGAACCTCCTACAATGAGCAGTTCTTC. This chain connects TRBV5-6 to TRBJ2-1; perhaps D is TRBD1 or TRBD2 (5 bases each). V dropped 4 bases and J dropped 0 bases, with 11 bases sitting between them. This CDR3 region has 15 residues. Looked up from germline, CDR1 is SGHDT and CDR2 is YYEEEE. The full variable domain, completed using reference TRBV5-6 and TRBJ2-1, is DAGVTQSPTHLIKTRGQQVTLRCSPKSGHDTVSWYQQALGQGPQFIFQYYEEEERQRGNFPDRFSGHQFPNYSSELNVNALLLGDSALYLCASSPGRTSYNEQFFGPGTRLTVL.

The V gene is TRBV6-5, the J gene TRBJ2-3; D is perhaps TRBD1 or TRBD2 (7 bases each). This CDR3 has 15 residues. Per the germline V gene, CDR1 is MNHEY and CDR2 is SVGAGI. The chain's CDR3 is CTTAQGGPSTDTQYF. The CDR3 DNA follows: TGTACCACCGCCCAGGGGGGGCCTAGCACAGATACGCAGTATTTT.

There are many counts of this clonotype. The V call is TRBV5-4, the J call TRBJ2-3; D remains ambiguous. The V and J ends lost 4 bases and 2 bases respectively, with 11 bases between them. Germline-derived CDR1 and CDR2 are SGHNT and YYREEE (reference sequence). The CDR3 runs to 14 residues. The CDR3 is CASSAAPLTDTQYF. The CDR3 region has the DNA TGTGCCAGCAGCGCAGCCCCCCTCACAGATACGCAGTATTTT.

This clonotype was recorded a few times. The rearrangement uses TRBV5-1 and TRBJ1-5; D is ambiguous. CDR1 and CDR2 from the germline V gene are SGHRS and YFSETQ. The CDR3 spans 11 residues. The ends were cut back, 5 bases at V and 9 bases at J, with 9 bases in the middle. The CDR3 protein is CASRLSPPQHF. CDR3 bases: TGCGCCAGCAGACTATCTCCGCCCCAGCATTTT.

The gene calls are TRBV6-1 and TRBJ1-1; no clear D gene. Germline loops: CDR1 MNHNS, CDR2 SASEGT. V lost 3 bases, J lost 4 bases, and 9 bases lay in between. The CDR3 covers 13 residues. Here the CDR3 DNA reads TGTGCCAGCAGTGAGGCCCGGGGCACTGAAGCTTTCTTT. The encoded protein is CASSEARGTEAFF.

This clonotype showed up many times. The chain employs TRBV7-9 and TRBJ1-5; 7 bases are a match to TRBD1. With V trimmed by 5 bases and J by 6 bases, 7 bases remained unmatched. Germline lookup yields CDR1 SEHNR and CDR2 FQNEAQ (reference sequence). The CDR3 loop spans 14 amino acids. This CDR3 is CASSRTGMSQPQHF. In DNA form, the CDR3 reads TGTGCCAGCAGCAGGACAGGAATGTCTCAGCCCCAGCATTTT.

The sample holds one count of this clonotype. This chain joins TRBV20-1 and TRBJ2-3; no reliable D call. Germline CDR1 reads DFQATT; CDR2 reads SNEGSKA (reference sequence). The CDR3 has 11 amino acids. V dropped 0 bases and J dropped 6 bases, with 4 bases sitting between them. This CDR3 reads CSARDQDTQYF. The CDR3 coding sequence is TGCAGTGCTAGAGATCAGGATACGCAGTATTTT.

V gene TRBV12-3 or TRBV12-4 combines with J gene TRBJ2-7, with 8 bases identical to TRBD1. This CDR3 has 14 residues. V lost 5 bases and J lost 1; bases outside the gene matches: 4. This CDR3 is CASSGQGWSYEQYF. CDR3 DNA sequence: TGTGCCAGCAGTGGACAGGGCTGGTCCTACGAGCAGTACTTC.

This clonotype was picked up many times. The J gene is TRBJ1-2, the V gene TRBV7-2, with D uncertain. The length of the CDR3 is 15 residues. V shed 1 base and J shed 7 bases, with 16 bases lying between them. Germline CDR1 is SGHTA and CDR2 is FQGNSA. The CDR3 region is CASSLGGRLGLGYTF. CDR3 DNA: TGTGCCAGCAGCTTAGGGGGTCGTTTAGGGCTTGGCTACACCTTC.

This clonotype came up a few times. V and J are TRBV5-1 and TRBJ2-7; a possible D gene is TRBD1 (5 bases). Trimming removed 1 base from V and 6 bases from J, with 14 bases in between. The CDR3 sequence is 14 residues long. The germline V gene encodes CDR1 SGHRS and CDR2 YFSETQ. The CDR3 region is CASSLRQGGFEQYF. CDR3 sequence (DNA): TGCGCCAGCAGCTTGAGGCAGGGTGGATTCGAGCAGTACTTC.

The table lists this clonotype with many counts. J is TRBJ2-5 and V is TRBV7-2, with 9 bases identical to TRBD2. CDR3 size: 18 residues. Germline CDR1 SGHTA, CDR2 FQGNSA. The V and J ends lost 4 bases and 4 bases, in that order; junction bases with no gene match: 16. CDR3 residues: CASSSTEGSGGLGETQYF. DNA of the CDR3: TGTGCCAGCAGCTCCACTGAGGGTAGCGGGGGCTTGGGAGAGACCCAGTACTTC.

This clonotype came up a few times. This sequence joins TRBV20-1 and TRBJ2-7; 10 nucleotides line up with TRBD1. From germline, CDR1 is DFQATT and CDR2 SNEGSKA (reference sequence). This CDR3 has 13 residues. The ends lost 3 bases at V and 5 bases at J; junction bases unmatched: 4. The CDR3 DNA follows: TGCAGTGCTAGGACAGGGGGCATCAACGAGCAGTACTTC. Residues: CSARTGGINEQYF.

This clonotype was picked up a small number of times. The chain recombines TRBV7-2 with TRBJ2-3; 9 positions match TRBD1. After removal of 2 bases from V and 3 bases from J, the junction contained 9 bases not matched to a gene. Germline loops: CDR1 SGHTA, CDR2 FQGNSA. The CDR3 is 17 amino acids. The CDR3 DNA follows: TGTGCCAGCAGCTTAAGTTACGGACAGGGGACGACAGATACGCAGTATTTT. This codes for CASSLSYGQGTTDTQYF.